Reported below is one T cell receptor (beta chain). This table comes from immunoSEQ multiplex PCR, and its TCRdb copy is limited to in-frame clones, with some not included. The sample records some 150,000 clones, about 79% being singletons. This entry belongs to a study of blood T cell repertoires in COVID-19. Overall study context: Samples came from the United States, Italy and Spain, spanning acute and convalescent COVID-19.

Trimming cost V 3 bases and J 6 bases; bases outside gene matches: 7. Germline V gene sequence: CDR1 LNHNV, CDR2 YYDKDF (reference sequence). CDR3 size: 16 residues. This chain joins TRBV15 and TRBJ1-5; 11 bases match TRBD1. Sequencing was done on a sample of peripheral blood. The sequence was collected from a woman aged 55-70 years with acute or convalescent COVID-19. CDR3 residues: CATSSPGQGAVQPQHF. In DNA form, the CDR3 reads TGTGCCACCAGCAGTCCTGGACAGGGGGCTGTTCAGCCCCAGCATTTT.